This is a list of T cell receptor beta chains from one sample in a study of T cell repertoires in aging, cancer and after chemotherapy. Each CDR3 protein gets one entry after TCRdb re-called the multiplex PCR reads with MiXCR. The sample lists about 10,000 distinct CDR3 sequences; around 50% were seen once. The sequencing input was blood. These receptors were obtained from a human donor in good health. CDR3s include the opening cysteine and the closing phenylalanine or tryptophan. D genes are given only for firm matches. Part of the rows lack a size; the others show once, few, many or a class for expanded clones.

>-|TRBV11-1|TRBJ2-1|few
TGTGCCAGCAGCTTAGACCAAAACAATGAGCAGTTCTTC
CASSLDQNNEQFF
>-|TRBV5-1|TRBJ2-7|-
TGCGCCAGCAGCTTGGTGTCGAGTGGGTATGGCTCCTACGAGCAGTACTTC
CASSLVSSGYGSYEQYF
>-|TRBV24-1|TRBJ1-5|-
TGTGCCACCAGTAGCTCAGACGTTTATAGCAATCAGCCCCAGCATTTT
CATSSSDVYSNQPQHF
>-|TRBV12-3/TRBV12-4|TRBJ1-2|-
TGTGCCAGCAGTCAACGGGGCGCGCGGGGCTACACCTTC
CASSQRGARGYTF
>-|TRBV19|TRBJ1-2|-
TGTGCCAGTAGTAAGACAGCTAACTATGGCTACACCTTC
CASSKTANYGYTF
>TRBD2|TRBV7-2|TRBJ2-5|-
TGTGCCAGCAGCTTAGGAGCGGGAGAAGGAGAGACCCAGTACTTC
CASSLGAGEGETQYF
>TRBD2|TRBV6-1|TRBJ2-5|-
TGTGCCAGCAGTTATTTTGGCGGGAGGGCGCGGGAGACCCAGTACTTC
CASSYFGGRARETQYF
>-|TRBV15|TRBJ1-2|-
TGTGCCACCAGCAGAGGGGGGGGGTTTGGCTACACCTTC
CATSRGGGFGYTF
>-|TRBV6-1|TRBJ1-3|-
TGTGCCAGCAGTTACGAGGGGTCCTCTGGAAACACCATATATTTT
CASSYEGSSGNTIYF
>-|TRBV5-6|TRBJ1-2|once
TGTGCCAGCGCCGTCTCCCGGGACACTGTAGATACCTTC
CASAVSRDTVDTF
>-|TRBV27|TRBJ1-5|-
TGTGCCAGCACCCCAGAGCAACGGGACAGCAATCAGCCCCAGCATTTT
CASTPEQRDSNQPQHF
>TRBD1|TRBV12-3/TRBV12-4|TRBJ2-7|-
TGTGCCAGCAGCCCCAGGACAGGGTTTGGGCTCTCCTACGAGCAGTACTTC
CASSPRTGFGLSYEQYF
>TRBD2|TRBV27|TRBJ2-5|-
TGTGCCAATTTCAGCGGCCGAGAAGCGGGAAGGTACTTC
CANFSGREAGRYF
>-|TRBV10-3|TRBJ1-5|-
TGTGCCAGCGTAGCTGGGGAGGGCAATCAGCCCCAGCATTTT
CASVAGEGNQPQHF
>TRBD1|TRBV6-1|TRBJ2-5|-
TGTGCCAGCAGTGGGGGGACAGGGCAGACCCAGTACTTC
CASSGGTGQTQYF
>-|TRBV29-1|TRBJ1-4|-
TGCAGCGTTGCCACGGGGTTGGGGACTCAAAAACTGTTTTTT
CSVATGLGTQKLFF
>-|TRBV11-1|TRBJ2-1|-
TGTGCCAGCAGCTACACCGGGACTCCCTACAATGAGCAGTTCTTC
CASSYTGTPYNEQFF
>TRBD1|TRBV20-1|TRBJ1-6|-
TGCAGTGCGAGGGCGGCAGGACAGGCCCCTTCTTATAATTCACCCCTCCACTTT
CSARAAGQAPSYNSPLHF
>-|TRBV10-3|TRBJ2-3|-
TGTGCCATCAGGAATACCGGACTCGACAGCACAGATACGCAGTATTTT
CAIRNTGLDSTDTQYF
>-|TRBV5-5|TRBJ1-2|-
TGTGCCAGCAGCTTGGATCTGGGCGATTATGGCTACACCTTC
CASSLDLGDYGYTF
>TRBD2|TRBV5-1|TRBJ2-5|-
TGCGCCAGCAGTAAAAGACTAGCGGGAGAAGAGACCCAGTACTTC
CASSKRLAGEETQYF
>-|TRBV15|TRBJ2-2|-
TGTGCCACCAGGAAAAGGGAGTTTACCGGGGAGCTGTTTTTT
CATRKREFTGELFF
>-|TRBV27|TRBJ2-7|once
TGTGCCAGCTCACCTAATGTTAGGCGAGAGCAGTACTTC
CASSPNVRREQYF
>-|TRBV29-1|TRBJ1-2|few
TGCAGCGTTGCCTGGGGGGTGGATGGCTACACCTTC
CSVAWGVDGYTF
>TRBD2|TRBV6-4|TRBJ2-7|-
TGTGCCAGCAGGGGAGGGGTGATGACCTACGAGCAGTACTTC
CASRGGVMTYEQYF
>TRBD1|TRBV12-3/TRBV12-4|TRBJ1-2|-
TGTGCCAGCAGCCTAGCACAGGGGCCCGTTAACTATGGCTACACCTTC
CASSLAQGPVNYGYTF
>-|TRBV10-3|TRBJ2-2|-
TGTGCCATCAGGAGGCCCGCCGGGGAGCTGTTTTTT
CAIRRPAGELFF
>TRBD2|TRBV24-1|TRBJ2-5|once
TGTGCCACCGGTGCAGGGAGCGGGAGCCCCCAAGAGACCCAGTACTTC
CATGAGSGSPQETQYF
>-|TRBV19|TRBJ1-1|few
TGTGCCAGTAGAACCACGGGAGGGAACACTGAAGCTTTCTTT
CASRTTGGNTEAFF
>TRBD1|TRBV27|TRBJ2-7|-
TGTGCCATCAGACAGGGGGCGGGATACGAGCAGTACTTC
CAIRQGAGYEQYF
>TRBD2|TRBV18|TRBJ2-7|-
TGTGCCAGCTCACCGCGAGGACACCGGGAGGGCGAGCAGTACTTC
CASSPRGHREGEQYF
>-|TRBV5-6|TRBJ2-7|once
TGTGCCAGCCGTAGTTGCGAGCAGTACTTC
CASRSCEQYF
>TRBD1|TRBV5-4|TRBJ2-2|-
TGTGCCAGCAGCTTGGCAGGGGGCGCCGGTTCTGGCGGGGAGCTGTTTTTT
CASSLAGGAGSGGELFF
>-|TRBV19|TRBJ2-5|-
TGTGCCAGCCGAGCCCGAGCGGGACAGCAAGAGACCCAGTACTTC
CASRARAGQQETQYF
>-|TRBV30|TRBJ1-5|-
TGTGCCTGGAGTGTGGGAGGTCATAGCAATCAGCCCCAGCATTTT
CAWSVGGHSNQPQHF
>-|TRBV30|TRBJ1-5|-
TGTGCCTGGAGCGGGGGCAATCAGCCCCAGCATTTT
CAWSGGNQPQHF
>-|TRBV27|TRBJ2-7|-
TGTGCCAGCAGAGAGGTCGGGTACGAGCAGTACTTC
CASREVGYEQYF
>TRBD2|TRBV27|TRBJ2-1|-
TGTGCCAGCAGTCACCTGACTAGCGCCCACTCTAACAATGAGCAGTTCTTC
CASSHLTSAHSNNEQFF
>-|TRBV29-1|TRBJ1-2|-
TGCAGCGTTGAAGTAGAGTTTAGGGGAGCTTTC
CSVEVEFRGAF
>-|TRBV5-5|TRBJ2-3|-
TGTGCCAGCAGCCAAGGGCCACAGGGAGATACGCAGTATTTT
CASSQGPQGDTQYF
>-|TRBV7-9|TRBJ2-7|few
TGTGCCAGCAGCACGGCCGGGACACCCTCCTACGAGCAGTACTTC
CASSTAGTPSYEQYF
>TRBD2|TRBV11-1|TRBJ2-7|-
TGTGCCAGCAGCTTAGGCCCCGCTAGCGGGGGCCAAAAATACGAGCAGTACTTC
CASSLGPASGGQKYEQYF
>-|TRBV29-1|TRBJ1-1|medium-sized
TGCAGCGTTGACCTCGGGAGGAACACTGAAGCTTTCTTT
CSVDLGRNTEAFF
>-|TRBV6-2/TRBV6-3|TRBJ1-5|-
TGTGCCAGCAGTTACAGGGGAACTCGCAATCAGCCCCAGCATTTT
CASSYRGTRNQPQHF
>-|TRBV19|TRBJ1-5|-
TGTGCCAGTAGTATGGAGAGGAGCAATCAGCCCCAGCATTTT
CASSMERSNQPQHF
>-|TRBV11-1|TRBJ2-5|-
TGTGCCAGCAGCTTAGGGCAGAGAGAGACCCAGTACTTC
CASSLGQRETQYF
>TRBD1|TRBV15|TRBJ2-1|-
TGTGCCACCAGCAGAGGACAGGGGGCGAAAACAGCTTACAATGAGCAGTTCTTC
CATSRGQGAKTAYNEQFF
>-|TRBV11-1|TRBJ1-2|-
TGTGCCAGCAGCTTATCCCGGAACTATGGCTACACCTTC
CASSLSRNYGYTF
>-|TRBV6-6|TRBJ1-3|few
TGTGCCAGCAGCAGGGAAACTGGAAACACCATATATTTT
CASSRETGNTIYF
>-|TRBV29-1|TRBJ2-1|-
TGCAGCGTTGATATCGTTCCGGGACCCGCGTACAATGAGCAGTTCTTC
CSVDIVPGPAYNEQFF
>TRBD2|TRBV6-2/TRBV6-3|TRBJ2-7|-
TGTGCCAGCAGTTACGAAGCGGGGGGGCCCTACGAGCAGTACTTC
CASSYEAGGPYEQYF
>-|TRBV7-2|TRBJ1-3|once
TGTGCCAGCAGCTCCCTCCCTTCGAGCGCAAACACCATATATTTT
CASSSLPSSANTIYF
>TRBD1|TRBV6-5|TRBJ1-6|-
TGTGCCAGCAGACCCGGGACAGAAAATTCACCCCTCCACTTT
CASRPGTENSPLHF
>-|TRBV27|TRBJ1-6|-
TGTGCCAGCAGTTTACGTTATAATTCACCCCTCCACTTT
CASSLRYNSPLHF
>-|TRBV12-3/TRBV12-4|TRBJ1-2|once
TGTGCCAGCAGTTTAATGGGCAGGGGCGAAGACTATGGCTACACCTTC
CASSLMGRGEDYGYTF
>-|TRBV4-2|TRBJ2-7|-
TGTGTTAGCAGCCAAGAGTCGGTAGCGACCTACGAGCAGTACTTC
CVSSQESVATYEQYF
>-|TRBV6-2/TRBV6-3|TRBJ2-3|-
TGTGCCGGCAAGGACCTTGCTGGGAGGGACACGGATACGCAGTATTTT
CAGKDLAGRDTDTQYF
>TRBD1|TRBV5-4|TRBJ2-7|few
TGTGCCAGCAGTGGGACAGGGGATGACTACGAGCAGTACTTC
CASSGTGDDYEQYF